This T cell receptor (beta chain) was recovered during a study of regulatory T cells in long-lasting Graves disease. The CDR3 spans 15 residues. Germline assignment: CDR1 KGHSH and CDR2 LQKENI. V was clipped by 1 base and J by 4 bases, with 13 bases between them. iRepertoire HTBI primers and Arm-PCR of CDR3 regions built TCR beta libraries. Each CDR3 protein gets one entry after TCRdb re-called the multiplex PCR reads with MiXCR. The table records hundreds of thousands of distinct CDR3 sequences, 20% to 25% of them present only once. The time point: persistent/refractory GD, antithyroid drugs over 5 years with positive TRAb. There was RNA extracted from PBMCs, and the TCR library was made from it. Enrollment of patients was through an endocrinology department in Xi'an, China.

The sample here was peripheral blood mononuclear cells (PBMCs), taken when the disease was refractory, from a patient treated with antithyroid drugs. The sequence was collected from a female donor with Graves disease. The chain employs TRBV18 and TRBJ1-2; TRBD1 might be the D (6 bases). CDR3: CASSPRTESVYGYTF. The CDR3 nucleotides read TGTGCCAGCTCACCACGGACAGAAAGTGTCTATGGCTACACCTTC. The whole variable domain, filled in from reference TRBV18 and TRBJ1-2, reads NAGVMQNPRHLVRRRGQEARLRCSPMKGHSHVYWYRQLPEEGLKFMVYLQKENIIDESGMPKERFSAEFPKEGPSILRIQQVVRGDSAAYFCASSPRTESVYGYTFGSGTRLTVV.